The source of this T cell receptor beta chain is a study of T cell responses to AZD1222 COVID-19 vaccine. The V gene's germline CDR1 is SGHTA and CDR2 FQGNSA. Trimming cost V 4 bases and J 6 bases; bases outside gene matches: 10. This CDR3 is 16 amino acids long. Here immunoSEQ multiplex PCR was the method, and the copy in TCRdb shows in-frame clones only, minus some. This repertoire shows 150,000 to 160,000 clones, approximately 87% found once; its top ten account for 5.5%. The chain recombines TRBV7-2 with TRBJ2-2; the match to TRBD2 covers 8 bases. This sample comprised peripheral blood, obtained on day 0 of MenACWY control vaccination. This receptor was identified in an adult in good health. The CDR3 coding sequence is TGTGCCAGCAGCTCTCCGGGAGGGCGGGGTCCCGGGGAGCTGTTTTTT. Its protein is CASSSPGGRGPGELFF.